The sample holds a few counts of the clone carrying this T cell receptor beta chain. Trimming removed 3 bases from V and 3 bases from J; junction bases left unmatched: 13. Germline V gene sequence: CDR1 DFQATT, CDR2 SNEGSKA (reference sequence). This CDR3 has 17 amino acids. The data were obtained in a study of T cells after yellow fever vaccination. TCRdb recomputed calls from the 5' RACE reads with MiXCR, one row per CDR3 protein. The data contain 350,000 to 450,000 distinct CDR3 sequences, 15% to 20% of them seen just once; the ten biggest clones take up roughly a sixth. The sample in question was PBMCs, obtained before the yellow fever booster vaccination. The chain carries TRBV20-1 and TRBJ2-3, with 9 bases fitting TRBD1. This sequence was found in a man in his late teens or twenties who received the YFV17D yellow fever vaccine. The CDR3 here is CSASPPPGTGFTDTQYF. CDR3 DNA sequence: TGCAGTGCTAGCCCTCCGCCCGGGACAGGGTTTACAGATACGCAGTATTTT.